This T cell receptor (beta chain) was obtained from a study of T cell responses to AZD1222 COVID-19 vaccine. Regarding the study as a whole: Repertoires were sampled only after the peak T cell response. Clonal diversity was possibly underestimated, and the donors were mostly white British, with more females. Among those given AZD1222, only 6 or 7 were seropositive at baseline. Vaccine-associated CD4 TCRs ranged over spike, dominating at 160-218 and 743-854.

The data were produced by immunoSEQ multiplex PCR, yet TCRdb's version contains in-frame clones alone and is incomplete. The sample yields some 250,000 clones, almost 95% seen once. The CDR3 sequence is 15 residues long. Trimming at V came to 6 bases and at J to 0 bases, leaving 5 bases not matched to a gene. In germline, CDR1 is MDHEN, CDR2 SYDVKM. As concerns this clone: Its specificity is unknown.

The sample in question was peripheral blood, obtained 28 days after the second AZD1222 dose. The clonotype was recovered from an adult who received the AZD1222 COVID-19 vaccine. V is TRBV28 and J is TRBJ1-5, with 7 nucleotides matching TRBD1. The CDR3 nucleotides read TGTGCCAGCAGGGGACAGTTCAATAGCAATCAGCCCCAGCATTTT. It yields the protein CASRGQFNSNQPQHF. Using reference TRBV28 and TRBJ1-5 for the parts outside the CDR3, the full variable domain is DVKVTQSSRYLVKRTGEKVFLECVQDMDHENMFWYRQDPGLGLRLIYFSYDVKMKEKGDIPEGYSVSREKKERFSLILESASTNQTSMYLCASRGQFNSNQPQHFGDGTRLSIL.